These T cell receptor beta chains were read from a single sample in a study of molecular identifiers for immune sequencing clone quantification. TCRdb re-called the PCR reads with MiXCR, one entry per CDR3 protein. In the table there are 600,000 to 650,000 distinct CDR3 sequences, 15% to 20% of which are singletons. The specimen was naive CD8+ T cells from blood, with Jurkat cell RNA spiked in. The receptors derive from a human donor in good health. Some libraries in this study had Jurkat cell RNA spiked in. The CDR3 runs from the conserved cysteine through the conserved F or W. The D gene is left open where the match is weak. Expanded clones get a size class; other rows say once, few or many, or leave the size out.

V gene: TRBV30
D gene: .
clone size: .
J gene: TRBJ1-1
CDR3 DNA: TGTGCCTGGAGCTCTCGTCGGCCTGAAGCTTTCTTT
CDR3 protein: CAWSSRRPEAFF

V gene: TRBV7-2
D gene: .
clone size: many
J gene: TRBJ2-7
CDR3 DNA: TGTGCCAGCAGCGTAGACTCCGGGACTCCATTATACGAGCAGTACTTC
CDR3 protein: CASSVDSGTPLYEQYF

V gene: TRBV24-1
D gene: .
clone size: .
J gene: TRBJ2-3
CDR3 DNA: TGTGCCACCAGTGACAGCACAGATACGCAGTCTTTT
CDR3 protein: CATSDSTDTQSF

V gene: TRBV7-9
D gene: .
clone size: many
J gene: TRBJ2-3
CDR3 DNA: TGTGCCAGCAGACAGATCGCCGGGGTAAGAACAGATACGCAGTATTTT
CDR3 protein: CASRQIAGVRTDTQYF

V gene: TRBV4-1
D gene: .
clone size: many
J gene: TRBJ2-7
CDR3 DNA: TGCGCCAGCAGCCAAGATCTGGCGACAGCGGCCTCCTACGAGCAGTACTTC
CDR3 protein: CASSQDLATAASYEQYF

V gene: TRBV5-4
D gene: .
clone size: many
J gene: TRBJ2-7
CDR3 DNA: TGTGCCAGCAGCTTTCGGGGGTCCAACGAGCAGTACTTC
CDR3 protein: CASSFRGSNEQYF

V gene: TRBV6-2/TRBV6-3
D gene: .
clone size: many
J gene: TRBJ1-1
CDR3 DNA: TGTGCCAGCAGCTTAGGGGACATTGAAGCTTTCTTT
CDR3 protein: CASSLGDIEAFF

V gene: TRBV11-2
D gene: .
clone size: .
J gene: TRBJ2-7
CDR3 DNA: TGTGCCAGCAGCCCGGACGGACAGCCCTGCGAGCAGTACTTC
CDR3 protein: CASSPDGQPCEQYF

V gene: TRBV6-2/TRBV6-3
D gene: .
clone size: few
J gene: TRBJ2-7
CDR3 DNA: TGTGCCAGCAGTTACCTGGGGGTCGTCTACGAGCAGTACTTC
CDR3 protein: CASSYLGVVYEQYF

V gene: TRBV7-9
D gene: .
clone size: few
J gene: TRBJ2-7
CDR3 DNA: TGTGCCAGCAGCGACCCGCACGATGGATTTCCCTACGAGCAGTACTTC
CDR3 protein: CASSDPHDGFPYEQYF

V gene: TRBV25-1
D gene: .
clone size: .
J gene: TRBJ1-1
CDR3 DNA: TGTGCCAGCAGTGGGCTACAGGGGAACACTGAAGCTTTCTTT
CDR3 protein: CASSGLQGNTEAFF

V gene: TRBV5-1
D gene: TRBD1
clone size: many
J gene: TRBJ1-1
CDR3 DNA: TGCGCCAGCAGCTCAACAGGGGTTCGCACTGAAGCTTTCTTT
CDR3 protein: CASSSTGVRTEAFF

V gene: TRBV5-1
D gene: .
clone size: many
J gene: TRBJ2-3
CDR3 DNA: TGCGCCAGCAGCTTGGCTGGGGGATTGGGGCGGATGCAGTATTTT
CDR3 protein: CASSLAGGLGRMQYF

V gene: TRBV14
D gene: TRBD1
clone size: many
J gene: TRBJ1-4
CDR3 DNA: TGTGCCAGCAGCCAAGTGGGGACAGGTGAAAAACTGTTTTTT
CDR3 protein: CASSQVGTGEKLFF

V gene: TRBV13
D gene: .
clone size: .
J gene: TRBJ1-4
CDR3 DNA: TGTGCCTCGGGGGGTGCAACTAATGAAAAACTGTTTTTT
CDR3 protein: CASGGATNEKLFF

V gene: TRBV5-6
D gene: TRBD1
clone size: many
J gene: TRBJ1-1
CDR3 DNA: TGTGCCAGCAGCTCTAGGGGGCCATTCGATGGGTTGGGTGAAGCTTTCTTT
CDR3 protein: CASSSRGPFDGLGEAFF

V gene: TRBV27
D gene: .
clone size: many
J gene: TRBJ2-7
CDR3 DNA: TGTGCCAGCAGTCCCCTAGACCCGACCTATTCGTACGAGCAGTACTTC
CDR3 protein: CASSPLDPTYSYEQYF

V gene: TRBV13
D gene: .
clone size: .
J gene: TRBJ2-1
CDR3 DNA: TGTGCCAGCAGCTTTATACTAGCGCAGGGGTGGAATGAGCAGTTCTTC
CDR3 protein: CASSFILAQGWNEQFF

V gene: TRBV12-3/TRBV12-4
D gene: .
clone size: few
J gene: TRBJ2-7
CDR3 DNA: TGTGCCAGCAGTTTCTACCGAAAATACGAGCAGTACTTC
CDR3 protein: CASSFYRKYEQYF

V gene: TRBV27
D gene: .
clone size: .
J gene: TRBJ1-6
CDR3 DNA: TGTGCCAGCAGTCCCACGGGAGGCCCCTATAATTCACCCCTCCACTTT
CDR3 protein: CASSPTGGPYNSPLHF

V gene: TRBV11-2
D gene: .
clone size: few
J gene: TRBJ2-2
CDR3 DNA: TGTGCCAGCAGCTTAGGTCCCTCCCCCACCGGGGAGCTGTTTTTT
CDR3 protein: CASSLGPSPTGELFF

V gene: TRBV7-9
D gene: .
clone size: many
J gene: TRBJ2-4
CDR3 DNA: TGTGCCAGCAGCCCGATCGGACAAGGCCTTAGTGACATTCAGTACTTC
CDR3 protein: CASSPIGQGLSDIQYF

V gene: TRBV25-1
D gene: TRBD2
clone size: many
J gene: TRBJ2-3
CDR3 DNA: TGTGCCAGCAATCCGGGACTAGCGGGGCCACCAGATACGCAGTATTTT
CDR3 protein: CASNPGLAGPPDTQYF

V gene: TRBV27
D gene: TRBD2
clone size: .
J gene: TRBJ2-2
CDR3 DNA: TGTGCCAGCAGTAGCGGGAGGTCAGCCGGGGAGCTGTTTTTT
CDR3 protein: CASSSGRSAGELFF

V gene: TRBV4-3
D gene: TRBD2
clone size: many
J gene: TRBJ2-3
CDR3 DNA: TGCGCCAGCAGCCCCGAGGGGACTAGCGGTGGGGATACGCAGTATTTT
CDR3 protein: CASSPEGTSGGDTQYF

V gene: TRBV25-1
D gene: .
clone size: many
J gene: TRBJ1-2
CDR3 DNA: TGTGCCAGCAGTGAAGCAACAGGGAGGCACTATGGCTACACCTTC
CDR3 protein: CASSEATGRHYGYTF

V gene: TRBV9
D gene: .
clone size: .
J gene: TRBJ1-1
CDR3 DNA: TGTGCCAGCAGCGGGCGGGACACGGGGAACACTGAAGCTTTCTTT
CDR3 protein: CASSGRDTGNTEAFF